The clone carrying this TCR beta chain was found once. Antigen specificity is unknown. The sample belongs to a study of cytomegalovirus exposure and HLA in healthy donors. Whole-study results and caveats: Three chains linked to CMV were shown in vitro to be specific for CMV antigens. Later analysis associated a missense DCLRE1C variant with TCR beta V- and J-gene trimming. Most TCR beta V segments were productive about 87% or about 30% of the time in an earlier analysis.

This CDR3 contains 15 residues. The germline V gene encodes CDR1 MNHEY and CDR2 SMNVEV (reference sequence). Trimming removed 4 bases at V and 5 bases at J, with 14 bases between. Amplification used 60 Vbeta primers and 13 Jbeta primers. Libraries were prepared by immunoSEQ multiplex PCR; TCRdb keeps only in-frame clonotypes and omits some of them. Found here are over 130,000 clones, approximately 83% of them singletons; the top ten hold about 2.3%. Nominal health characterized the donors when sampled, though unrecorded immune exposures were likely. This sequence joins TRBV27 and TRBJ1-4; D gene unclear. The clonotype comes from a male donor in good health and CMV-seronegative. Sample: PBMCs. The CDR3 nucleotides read TGTGCCAGCAGTTCCCTGGAGGGTGGGAATGAAAAACTGTTTTTT. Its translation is CASSSLEGGNEKLFF. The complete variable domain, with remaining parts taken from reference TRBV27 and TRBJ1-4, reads EAQVTQNPRYLITVTGKKLTVTCSQNMNHEYMSWYRQDPGLGLRQIYYSMNVEVTDKGDVPEGYKVSRKEKRNFPLILESPSPNQTSLYFCASSSLEGGNEKLFFGSGTQLSVL.